The 15 T cell receptor beta chains presented below share a single source sample, sequenced in a study of T cell responses to AZD1222 COVID-19 vaccine. Assay: immunoSEQ multiplex PCR; the TCRdb copy retains only in-frame clones and omits some. The sample lists 110,000 to 150,000 clones; about 91% were seen once. Source: peripheral blood, taken on day 0 of AZD1222 vaccination. The receptors were sampled from an adult in good health.

The chain joins TRBV25-1 to TRBJ1-3, with 7 bases aligning to TRBD1. V dropped 6 bases and J dropped 14; count of bases not matched to a gene: 10. CDR3 length equals 12 residues. The V gene's germline CDR1 is MGHDK and CDR2 SYGVNS. This chain's CDR3 is CASRRQGLELYF. DNA of the CDR3: TGTGCCAGCAGGCGACAGGGACTCGAGCTATATTTT.

V gene TRBV7-2 combines with J gene TRBJ1-3; no definite D call. The germline gives CDR1 SGHTA, CDR2 FQGNSA. The CDR3 has 12 residues. V was pared by 2 bases and J by 1 base, with 0 bases between. The CDR3 spells CASSLSGNTIYF. In DNA form, the CDR3 reads TGTGCCAGCAGCTTATCTGGAAACACCATATATTTT.

The chain is built from TRBV5-5 and TRBJ2-7; D tentatively fits TRBD1 or TRBD2 (5 bases each). V gave up 0 bases and J gave up 9 bases, with 13 bases separating them. The CDR3 spans 13 residues. The germline V gene has CDR1 SGHKS and CDR2 YYEKEE (reference sequence). The CDR3 bases are TGTGCCAGCAGCTTGGAACGAGGGGACCCGCAGTACTTC. Amino acid sequence: CASSLERGDPQYF.

The chain uses TRBV18 and TRBJ1-1, with D uncertain. Germline CDR1 is KGHSH and CDR2 is LQKENI. V was cut by 1 base and J by 7 bases, with 7 bases left in between. This CDR3 contains 12 residues. The CDR3 region is CASSPLRDEAFF. CDR3 nucleotides: TGTGCCAGCTCACCACTAAGGGATGAAGCTTTCTTT.

The gene calls are TRBV7-2 and TRBJ2-7; D is possibly TRBD1 (6 bases). V was cut by 7 bases and J by 2 bases, with 15 bases left in between. CDR1 and CDR2 (germline): SGHTA, FQGNSA. The CDR3 length is 14 residues. CDR3 sequence (DNA): TGTGCCAGCAAGCGGACAGAACACACCTACGAGCAGTACTTC. Translating gives CASKRTEHTYEQYF.

The J gene is TRBJ2-5, the V gene TRBV24-1; TRBD1 matches at 7 bases. V shed 4 bases, J shed 3 bases, and the junction held 7 bases outside the gene matches. This CDR3 spans 15 amino acids. Germline lookup yields CDR1 KGHDR and CDR2 SFDVKD. This CDR3 is CATSDPGQEKETQYF. DNA of the CDR3: TGTGCCACCAGTGACCCCGGACAGGAAAAAGAGACCCAGTACTTC.

Worth noting for this clone: A read error may account for a junction end that differs from germline. The J gene is TRBJ2-7, the V gene TRBV7-7, with D perhaps TRBD2 (6 bases). The germline gives CDR1 SSHAT, CDR2 FNYEAQ (reference sequence). This CDR3 region has 15 residues. CDR3 nucleotide sequence: TGTGCTAGCAGCTTACGTGTTGGGGGGTCCTACGAGCAGTACTTC. It translates to CASSLRVGGSYEQYF.

V is TRBV19 and J is TRBJ2-5, with TRBD1 matching over 10 bases. Germline V gene data show CDR1 as LNHDA and CDR2 as SQIVND (reference sequence). With V trimmed by 5 bases and J by 4 bases, 10 bases remained unmatched. CDR3 size: 16 residues. The CDR3 nucleotides read TGTGCCAGTAGTTCTCGCCGGGACAGGGGCAGAGAGACCCAGTACTTC. Amino acids: CASSSRRDRGRETQYF.

The rearrangement links TRBV25-1 to TRBJ1-1; D is uncertain. V lost 6 bases to trimming and J lost 7 bases, with 6 bases between them. The CDR3 loop spans 10 amino acids. CDR1 MGHDK and CDR2 SYGVNS come from the germline V gene. The CDR3 loop reads CASREFEAFF. CDR3 nucleotides: TGTGCCAGCAGAGAGTTTGAAGCTTTCTTT.

The rearrangement joins TRBV20-1 to TRBJ2-1, with 14 bases lining up with TRBD2. Germline trimming cut 6 bases from V and 7 bases from J; bases unmatched to any gene: 11. This CDR3 is built from 16 residues. Per the germline V gene, CDR1 is DFQATT and CDR2 is SNEGSKA (reference sequence). The CDR3 DNA reads TGCAGTGCGAGTGAGGGACTAGCGGGGGCAGGTAATGAGCAGTTCTTC. Its translation is CSASEGLAGAGNEQFF.

This chain joins TRBV27 and TRBJ1-2; 8 nucleotides align to TRBD1. With V trimmed by 2 bases and J by 3 bases, 11 bases remained unmatched. Germline CDR1 is MNHEY and CDR2 is SMNVEV (reference sequence). This CDR3 has 17 amino acids. The CDR3 protein is CASSLRTGNYPDYGYTF. CDR3 sequence (DNA): TGTGCCAGCAGTTTACGGACAGGGAATTACCCAGACTATGGCTACACCTTC.

To note about this clone: The sample contains more than one DNA sequence encoding this CDR3. The V and J genes are TRBV5-1 and TRBJ2-3; D gene unclear. Looked up from germline, CDR1 is SGHRS and CDR2 is YFSETQ. Trimming left V 0 bases short and J 3 bases short, with 2 bases between. This CDR3 contains 12 residues. CDR3 sequence: CASSLVTDTQYF. DNA for the CDR3: TGCGCCAGCAGCTTGGTAACAGATACGCAGTATTTT.

This clone was recorded once. This rearrangement joins TRBV7-9 to TRBJ2-7; 8 bases map to TRBD1. With 1 base clipped from V and 3 bases from J, the junction kept 5 bases outside the gene matches. Germline loops: CDR1 SEHNR, CDR2 FQNEAQ (reference sequence). The CDR3 runs 15 residues. In DNA, the CDR3 is TGTGCCAGCAGCTTAGGCGGGACAGGCCTCTACGAGCAGTACTTC. Protein sequence: CASSLGGTGLYEQYF.

V and J are TRBV10-3 and TRBJ1-1; the match to TRBD1 covers 9 bases. Losses at the gene ends were 5 bases for V and 5 bases for J; bases not matched to a gene: 6. The CDR3 loop spans 14 amino acids. Germline lookup yields CDR1 ENHRY and CDR2 SYGVKD. The CDR3 protein is CAISLQGAVTEAFF. CDR3 coding DNA: TGTGCCATCAGTCTACAGGGGGCAGTTACTGAAGCTTTCTTT.

This clone came up a few times. The V gene is TRBV1, the J gene TRBJ1-5. TRBV1 is a listed pseudogene. The CDR3 is made up of 11 amino acids. The CDR3 DNA follows: TGCACCAGCAGCCAAAATCAGCCCCAGCATTTT. Protein sequence: CTSSQNQPQHF.